This T cell receptor (beta chain) was captured in a study of graft-versus-host responses after intestinal transplantation (dated by TCRdb to the early 2020s). General notes on the study: Multivisceral, liver-intestinal, or isolated intestinal transplants were received by the recipients. All recipients received anti-thymocyte globulin induction followed by maintenance tacrolimus and steroids for around three years. After intestinal transplantation, graft-versus-host and host-versus-graft alloreactive T cell clones in the graft, circulation and bone marrow were tracked using bulk TCR-beta CDR3 sequencing. Alloreactive clones were identified by sequencing pre-transplant mixed lymphocyte reaction products and comparing these products with unstimulated pre-transplant donor and recipient T cells. A cohort of under 30 intestinal transplant recipients, including one retransplant, was enrolled, and a few patients lacking pretransplant specimens were excluded. Donor T cell macrochimerism was defined as a peak of at least 4% donor T cells among recipient peripheral blood mononuclear cells. Instead of going to the commercial service, samples from a few later patients were sequenced in-house on an Illumina MiSeq and processed with MiXCR.

Spanning cysteine to phenylalanine, the CDR3 consists of 13 amino acids. Here the CDR3 DNA is all that survives: 39 bases in frame from base 1. From the germline V gene (reference sequence), CDR1 is LNHDA and CDR2 is SQIVND. V was cut back by 6 bases and J by 2 bases, leaving a gap of 11 bases between them. The time point label on this specimen signifies: cells obtained before transplantation from donor or recipient. CD3+CD4+ and CD3+CD8+ populations were FACS-sorted from unstimulated pre-transplant donor and recipient cells taken from spleen or lymph nodes. About this clone itself: It has no known antigen specificity. No base quality information exists; no much larger clone differs at one position.

The library was produced with the immunoSEQ multiplex PCR assay. In most patients, genomic DNA was isolated using the Qiagen DNeasy Blood and Tissue Kit and sent frozen to Adaptive Biotechnologies for TCR sequencing. High-throughput TCR-beta CDR3 sequencing of genomic DNA from most patients was performed by Adaptive Biotechnologies. Regarding the original processing steps: TCR sequencing data were retrieved from Adaptive's ImmunoSEQ software for roughly 17 patients, whereas a few other patients were processed with MiXCR and VDJtools. CD4 versus CD8 sorting errors were corrected by removing sequences found in both subsets at a frequency ratio below 5:1. CDR3 nucleotide sequences shared by donor and recipient were removed because the origin of these sequences could not be assigned. At least 2-fold expansion over unstimulated cells and a minimum CFSE-low frequency of 0.002% (template counts) or 0.001% (read counts) were required for clones to be classified as alloreactive. Mappable clones were those detected in sequenced pre-transplant spleen, lymph node, or MLR CFSE-low populations of the donor or recipient. Cumulative frequency of alloreactive clones was calculated as a percentage of all sequences weighted by copy number. Sourced from immuneACCESS, this table was stored by TCRdb with only in-frame sequences that have V and J called. A share of the clones is absent; for the studies checked, an unresolved V gene accounts for under half, and the remainder has no known explanation. V, J and clone size reflect that table, while D and trimming were determined from the DNA. The table for this sample lists 50,000 or so clones; about nine tenths of them were counted only once. The leading ten clones occupy around 2.5% of the sample.

Findings and caveats that apply to the study as a whole: GvH clones were found in recipient bone marrow, and some of the GvH clones appeared earlier in ileal mucosa or blood, which is consistent with an intestinal mucosal origin. Peak levels of circulating GvH clones were associated with declines in HvG clones early after transplant. The conclusions were limited by the relatively low number and heterogeneity of the intestinal transplant patients. High GvH to HvG T cell clonal ratios were observed in the allografts of patients with donor T cell macrochimerism.

This sample comprised unstimulated CD4+ T cells sorted from spleen or lymph node cells, obtained before transplant. This clonotype was obtained from a human donor who was the organ donor for an intestinal transplant. The V gene is TRBV19 and the J gene is TRBJ2-7, with the D gene not confidently named. CDR3 region: CASSSTYPYEQYF. The DNA is as follows: TGTGCCAGTAGCTCTACGTACCCCTACGAGCAGTACTTC.